This T cell receptor beta chain was sequenced during a study of blood T cell repertoires in COVID-19. V was cut by 6 bases and J by 8 bases, with 16 bases left in between. From germline, CDR1 is LNHDA and CDR2 SQIVND (reference sequence). The CDR3 extends over 13 amino acids. Per the study methods: Reference gene primer amplification gave estimated nucleated cell counts. Profiled with immunoSEQ multiplex PCR; TCRdb holds only in-frame clones, not every one. V, J and clone size reflect that table, while D and trimming were determined from the DNA. Altogether about 74,000 clones are present, about 80% being singletons, with the ten largest covering roughly 12%.

This TCR was sampled from a human donor in a cohort sampled during active COVID-19. This rearrangement joins TRBV19 to TRBJ1-1, with D possibly matching TRBD1 (5 bases). The sequencing sample was made of peripheral blood. The CDR3 here is CASRIGQGPEAFF. The DNA for the CDR3 is TGTGCCAGTAGGATCGGTCAGGGTCCCGAAGCTTTCTTT.